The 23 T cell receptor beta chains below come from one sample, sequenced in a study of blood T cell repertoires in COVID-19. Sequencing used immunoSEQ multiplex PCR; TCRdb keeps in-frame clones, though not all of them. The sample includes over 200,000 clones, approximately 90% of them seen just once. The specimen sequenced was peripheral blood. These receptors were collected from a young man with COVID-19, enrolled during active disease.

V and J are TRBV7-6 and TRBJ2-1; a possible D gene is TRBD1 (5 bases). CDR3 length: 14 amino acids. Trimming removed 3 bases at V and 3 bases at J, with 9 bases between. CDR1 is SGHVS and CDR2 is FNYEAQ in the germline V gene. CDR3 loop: CASSLQGIYNEQFF. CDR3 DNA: TGTGCCAGCAGCTTGCAGGGTATCTACAATGAGCAGTTCTTC.

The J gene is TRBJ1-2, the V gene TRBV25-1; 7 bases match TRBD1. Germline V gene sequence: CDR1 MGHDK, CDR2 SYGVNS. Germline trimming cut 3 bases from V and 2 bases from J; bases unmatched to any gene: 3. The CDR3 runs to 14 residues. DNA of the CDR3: TGTGCCAGCAGTGAGCTGACAGGGAACTATGGCTACACCTTC. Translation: CASSELTGNYGYTF.

The CDR3 region has the DNA TGTGCCAGCATGAGGAACACTGAAGCTTTCTTT. As protein: CASMRNTEAFF. The rearrangement uses TRBV27 and TRBJ1-1; no clear D. The CDR3 is 11 amino acids. Germline assignment: CDR1 MNHEY and CDR2 SMNVEV (reference sequence). Trimming removed 7 bases from V and 1 base from J, with 4 bases in between.

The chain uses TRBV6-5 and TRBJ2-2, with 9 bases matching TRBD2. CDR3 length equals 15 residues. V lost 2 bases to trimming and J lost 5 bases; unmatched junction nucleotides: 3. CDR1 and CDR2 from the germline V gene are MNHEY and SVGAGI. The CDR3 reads CASSYDLAGTGELFF. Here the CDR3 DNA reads TGTGCCAGCAGTTACGACCTAGCGGGAACCGGGGAGCTGTTTTTT.

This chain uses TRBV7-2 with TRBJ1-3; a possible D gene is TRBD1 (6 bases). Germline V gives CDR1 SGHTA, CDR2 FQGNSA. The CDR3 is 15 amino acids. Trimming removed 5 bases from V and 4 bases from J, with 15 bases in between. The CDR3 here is CASSTTYGQGNTIYF. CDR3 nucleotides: TGTGCCAGCAGCACCACATACGGACAGGGAAACACCATATATTTT.

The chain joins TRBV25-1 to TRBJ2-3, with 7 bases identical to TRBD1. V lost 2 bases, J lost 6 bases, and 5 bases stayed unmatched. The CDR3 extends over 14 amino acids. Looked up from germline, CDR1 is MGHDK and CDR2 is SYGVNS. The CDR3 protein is CASSETGESDTQYF. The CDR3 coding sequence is TGTGCCAGCAGTGAAACAGGGGAATCGGATACGCAGTATTTT.

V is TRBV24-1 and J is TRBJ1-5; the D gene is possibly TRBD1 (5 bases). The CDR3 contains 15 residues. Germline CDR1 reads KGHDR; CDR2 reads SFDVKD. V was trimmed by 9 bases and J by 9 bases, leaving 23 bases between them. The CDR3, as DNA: TGTGCCACCTTGGAGGGGTCGGGCCGAGCAGGGCCCCAGCATTTT. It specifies CATLEGSGRAGPQHF.

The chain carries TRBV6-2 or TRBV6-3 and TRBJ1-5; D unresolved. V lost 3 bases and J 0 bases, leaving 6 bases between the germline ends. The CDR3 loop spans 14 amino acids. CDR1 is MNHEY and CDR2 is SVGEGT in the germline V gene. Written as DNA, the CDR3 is TGTGCCAGCAGTTATGGAGGTAGCAATCAGCCCCAGCATTTT. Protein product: CASSYGGSNQPQHF.

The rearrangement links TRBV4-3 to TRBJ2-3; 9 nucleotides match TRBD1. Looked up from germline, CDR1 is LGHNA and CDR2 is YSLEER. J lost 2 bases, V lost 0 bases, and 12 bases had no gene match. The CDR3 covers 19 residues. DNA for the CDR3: TGCGCCAGCAGCCAAGAGATTATCTTCGGGACAGGGCCCACAGATACGCAGTATTTT. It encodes CASSQEIIFGTGPTDTQYF.

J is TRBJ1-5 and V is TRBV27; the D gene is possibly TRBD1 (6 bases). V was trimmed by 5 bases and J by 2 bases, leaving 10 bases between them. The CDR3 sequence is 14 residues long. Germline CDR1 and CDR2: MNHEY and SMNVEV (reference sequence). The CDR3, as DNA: TGTGCCAGCAGTGGCAGGGGTGGCAATCAGCCCCAGCATTTT. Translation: CASSGRGGNQPQHF.

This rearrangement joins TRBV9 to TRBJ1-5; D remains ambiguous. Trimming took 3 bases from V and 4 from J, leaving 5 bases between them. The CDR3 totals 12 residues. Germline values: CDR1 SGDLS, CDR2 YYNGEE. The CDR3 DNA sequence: TGTGCCAGCAGCGCGGGGAATCAGCCCCAGCATTTT. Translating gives CASSAGNQPQHF.

In DNA form, the CDR3 reads TGCGCCAGCAGCCGGGTAATTGGGGGGAGGGAAAACATTCAGTACTTC. This sequence encodes CASSRVIGGRENIQYF. V gene TRBV4-3 combines with J gene TRBJ2-4, with TRBD2 identical over 7 bases. CDR3 length: 16 residues. V was pared by 4 bases and J by 5 bases, with 11 bases of the junction left unmatched. The germline gives CDR1 LGHNA, CDR2 YSLEER.

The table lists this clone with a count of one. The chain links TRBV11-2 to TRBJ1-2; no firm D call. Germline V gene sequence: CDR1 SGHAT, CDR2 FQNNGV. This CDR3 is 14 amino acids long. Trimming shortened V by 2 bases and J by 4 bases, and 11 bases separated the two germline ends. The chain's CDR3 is CASSLNGDRYGYTF. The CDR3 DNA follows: TGTGCCAGCAGCTTAAACGGGGATCGCTATGGCTACACCTTC.

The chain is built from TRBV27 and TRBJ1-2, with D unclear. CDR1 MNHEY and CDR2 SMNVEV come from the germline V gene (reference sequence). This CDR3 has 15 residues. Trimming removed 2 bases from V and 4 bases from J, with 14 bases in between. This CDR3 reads CASSLRGVGGYGYTF. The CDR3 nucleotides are TGTGCCAGCAGTTTACGCGGGGTAGGAGGCTATGGCTACACCTTC.

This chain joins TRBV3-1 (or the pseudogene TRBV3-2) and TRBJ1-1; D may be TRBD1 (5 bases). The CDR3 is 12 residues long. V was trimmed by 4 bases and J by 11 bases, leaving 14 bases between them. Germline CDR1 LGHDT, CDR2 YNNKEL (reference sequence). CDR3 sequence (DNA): TGTGCCAGCAGCCCCGACGGGGGGGAGGCTTTCTTT. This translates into CASSPDGGEAFF.

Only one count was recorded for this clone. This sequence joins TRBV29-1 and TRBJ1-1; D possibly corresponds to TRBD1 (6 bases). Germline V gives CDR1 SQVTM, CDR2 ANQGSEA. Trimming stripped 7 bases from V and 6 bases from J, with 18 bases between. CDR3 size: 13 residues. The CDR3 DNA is TGCAGCGCTGTCCCCCTGGACAGAGCTGAAGCTTTCTTT. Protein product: CSAVPLDRAEAFF.

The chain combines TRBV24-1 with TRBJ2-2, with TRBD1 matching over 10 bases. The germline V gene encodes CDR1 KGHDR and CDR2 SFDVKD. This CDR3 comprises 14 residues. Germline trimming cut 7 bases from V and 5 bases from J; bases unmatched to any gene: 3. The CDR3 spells CATRGTGDTGELFF. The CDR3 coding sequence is TGTGCCACCAGAGGGACAGGGGATACCGGGGAGCTGTTTTTT.

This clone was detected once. The DNA for the CDR3 is TGTGCCAGCAGGGGAGATAGTAGCCAGCCCCAGCATTTT. Translated, it gives CASRGDSSQPQHF. The chain carries TRBV2 and TRBJ1-5; D is unclear. Trimming took 6 bases from V and 7 from J, leaving 13 bases between them. The CDR3 is made up of 13 amino acids. Germline CDR1 reads SNHLY; CDR2 reads FYNNEI.

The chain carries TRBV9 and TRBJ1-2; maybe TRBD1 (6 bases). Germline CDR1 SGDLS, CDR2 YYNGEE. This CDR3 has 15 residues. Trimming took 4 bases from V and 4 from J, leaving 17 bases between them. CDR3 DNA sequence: TGTGCCAGCAGCCCCCGGGGAGGGGGGGGCTATGGCTACACCTTC. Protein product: CASSPRGGGGYGYTF. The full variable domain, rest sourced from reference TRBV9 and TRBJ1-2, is DSGVTQTPKHLITATGQRVTLRCSPRSGDLSVYWYQQSLDQGLQFLIQYYNGEERAKGNILERFSAQQFPDLHSELNLSSLELGDSALYFCASSPRGGGGYGYTFGSGTRLTVV.

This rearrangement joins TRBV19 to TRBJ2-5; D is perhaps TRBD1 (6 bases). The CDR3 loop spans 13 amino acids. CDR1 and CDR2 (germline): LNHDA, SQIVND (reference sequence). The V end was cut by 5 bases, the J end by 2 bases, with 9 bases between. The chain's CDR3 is CASSWTVQETQYF. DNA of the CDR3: TGTGCCAGTAGTTGGACAGTTCAAGAGACCCAGTACTTC.

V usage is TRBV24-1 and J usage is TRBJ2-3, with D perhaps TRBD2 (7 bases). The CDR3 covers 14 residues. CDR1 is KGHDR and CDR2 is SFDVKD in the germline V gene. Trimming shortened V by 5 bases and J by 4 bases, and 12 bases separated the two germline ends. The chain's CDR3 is CATSAGEGADTQYF. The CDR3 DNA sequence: TGTGCCACCAGTGCAGGGGAGGGTGCAGATACGCAGTATTTT.

Written as DNA, the CDR3 is TGTGCCAGTCGTTTAACAGCTAATTCACCCCTCCACTTT. Translation: CASRLTANSPLHF. V usage is TRBV19 and J usage is TRBJ1-6, with D unclear. The CDR3 spans 13 residues. Trimming removed 8 bases from V and 6 bases from J, with 11 bases in between. Per the germline V gene, CDR1 is LNHDA and CDR2 is SQIVND (reference sequence).

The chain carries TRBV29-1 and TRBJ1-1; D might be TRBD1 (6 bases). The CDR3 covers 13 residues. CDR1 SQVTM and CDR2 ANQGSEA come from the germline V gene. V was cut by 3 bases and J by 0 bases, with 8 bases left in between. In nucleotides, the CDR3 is TGCAGCGTTGAGGGGACAATGAACACTGAAGCTTTCTTT. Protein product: CSVEGTMNTEAFF.